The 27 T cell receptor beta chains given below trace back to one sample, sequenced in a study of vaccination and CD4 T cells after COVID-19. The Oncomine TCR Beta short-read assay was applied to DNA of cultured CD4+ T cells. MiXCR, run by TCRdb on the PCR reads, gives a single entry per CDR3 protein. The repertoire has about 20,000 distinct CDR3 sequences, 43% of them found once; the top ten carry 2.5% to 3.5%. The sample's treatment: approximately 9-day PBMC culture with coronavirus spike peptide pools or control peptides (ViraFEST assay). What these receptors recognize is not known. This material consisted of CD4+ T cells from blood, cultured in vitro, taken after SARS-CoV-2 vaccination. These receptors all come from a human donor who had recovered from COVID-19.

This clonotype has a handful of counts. Written as DNA, the CDR3 is TGTGCCAGCAGCTTAGCCCGGGAGAATGAGCAGTTCTTC. This gives the protein CASSLARENEQFF. V and J are TRBV7-2 and TRBJ2-1, with a weak D call TRBD2 (6 bases). V dropped 0 bases and J dropped 7 bases, with 7 bases sitting between them. From germline, CDR1 is SGHTA and CDR2 FQGNSA. The CDR3 has 13 residues.

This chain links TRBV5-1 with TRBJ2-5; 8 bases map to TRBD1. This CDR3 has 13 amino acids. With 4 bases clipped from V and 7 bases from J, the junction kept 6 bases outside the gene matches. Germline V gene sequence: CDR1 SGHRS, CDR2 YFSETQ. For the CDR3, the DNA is TGCGCCAGCAGCACGACAGGGGCGGCGACCCAGTACTTC. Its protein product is CASSTTGAATQYF. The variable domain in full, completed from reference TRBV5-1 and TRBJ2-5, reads KAGVTQTPRYLIKTRGQQVTLSCSPISGHRSVSWYQQTPGQGLQFLFEYFSETQRNKGNFPGRFSGRQFSNSRSEMNVSTLELGDSALYLCASSTTGAATQYFGPGTRLLVL.

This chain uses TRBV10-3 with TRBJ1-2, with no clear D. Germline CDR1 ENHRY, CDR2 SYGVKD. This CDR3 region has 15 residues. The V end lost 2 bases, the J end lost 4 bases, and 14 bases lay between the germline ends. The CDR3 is CAISEPATIGYGYTF. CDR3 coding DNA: TGTGCCATCAGTGAGCCGGCAACCATTGGCTATGGCTACACCTTC.

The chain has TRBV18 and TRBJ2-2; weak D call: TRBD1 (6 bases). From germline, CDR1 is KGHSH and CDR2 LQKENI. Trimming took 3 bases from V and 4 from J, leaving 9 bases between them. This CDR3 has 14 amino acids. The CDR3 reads CASSPTGSTGELFF. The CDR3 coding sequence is TGTGCCAGCTCACCCACAGGGAGCACCGGGGAGCTGTTTTTT.

CDR3 DNA sequence: TGCAGTGCTGTACCCGGGACGGCCTGGAGCACAGATACGCAGTATTTT. This encodes CSAVPGTAWSTDTQYF. The V and J genes are TRBV20-1 and TRBJ2-3; D is tentatively TRBD1 or TRBD2 (5 bases each). Germline V gene data show CDR1 as DFQATT and CDR2 as SNEGSKA (reference sequence). The CDR3 has 16 residues. V lost 5 bases to trimming and J lost 0 bases, with 18 bases between them.

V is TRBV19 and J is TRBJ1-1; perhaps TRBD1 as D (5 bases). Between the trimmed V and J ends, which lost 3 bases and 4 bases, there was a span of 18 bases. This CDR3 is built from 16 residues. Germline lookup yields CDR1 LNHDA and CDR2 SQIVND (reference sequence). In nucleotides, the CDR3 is TGTGCCAGTAGTATCCGGTTTCGGGGGGACGGCACTGAAGCTTTCTTT. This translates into CASSIRFRGDGTEAFF.

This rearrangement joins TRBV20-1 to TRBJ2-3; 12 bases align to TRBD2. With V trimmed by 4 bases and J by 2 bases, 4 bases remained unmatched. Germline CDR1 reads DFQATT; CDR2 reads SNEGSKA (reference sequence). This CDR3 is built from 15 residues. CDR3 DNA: TGCAGTGCTATGGGACTAGCGGGCATCACAGATACGCAGTATTTT. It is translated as CSAMGLAGITDTQYF.

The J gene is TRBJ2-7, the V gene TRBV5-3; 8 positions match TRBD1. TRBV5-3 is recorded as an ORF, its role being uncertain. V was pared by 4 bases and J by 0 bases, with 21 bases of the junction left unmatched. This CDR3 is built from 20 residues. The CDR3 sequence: CARSPPDRVEFLQSSYEQYF. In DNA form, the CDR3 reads TGTGCCAGAAGCCCTCCGGACAGGGTTGAGTTTCTACAAAGCTCCTACGAGCAGTACTTC.

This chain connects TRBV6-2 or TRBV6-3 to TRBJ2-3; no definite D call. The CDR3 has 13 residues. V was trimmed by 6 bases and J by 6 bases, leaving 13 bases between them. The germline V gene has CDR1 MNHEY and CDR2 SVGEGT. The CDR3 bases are TGTGCCAGCAGCCTGCTACGGACGGATACGCAGTATTTT. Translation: CASSLLRTDTQYF.

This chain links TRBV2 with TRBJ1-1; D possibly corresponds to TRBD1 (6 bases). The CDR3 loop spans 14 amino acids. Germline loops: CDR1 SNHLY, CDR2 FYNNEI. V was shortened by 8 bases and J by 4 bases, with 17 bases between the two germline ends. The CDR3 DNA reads TGTGCCAGCGGTACGCCGGGGGCGAGCACTGAAGCTTTCTTT. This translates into CASGTPGASTEAFF. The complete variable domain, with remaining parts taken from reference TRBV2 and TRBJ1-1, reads EPEVTQTPSHQVTQMGQEVILRCVPISNHLYFYWYRQILGQKVEFLVSFYNNEISEKSEIFDDQFSVERPDGSNFTLKIRSTKLEDSAMYFCASGTPGASTEAFFGQGTRLTVV.

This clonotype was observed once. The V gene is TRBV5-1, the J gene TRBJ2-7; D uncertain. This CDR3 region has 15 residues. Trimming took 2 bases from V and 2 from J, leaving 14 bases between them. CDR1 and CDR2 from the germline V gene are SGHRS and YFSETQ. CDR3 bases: TGCGCCAGCAGCTTAAACCCGGCGGTGGCCTACGAGCAGTACTTC. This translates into CASSLNPAVAYEQYF.

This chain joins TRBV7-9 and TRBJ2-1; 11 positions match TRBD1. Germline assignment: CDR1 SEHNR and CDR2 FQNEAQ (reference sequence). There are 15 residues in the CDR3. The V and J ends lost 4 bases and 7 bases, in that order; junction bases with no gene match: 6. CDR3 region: CASSSPGQGVNEQFF. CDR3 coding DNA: TGTGCCAGCAGCTCCCCGGGACAGGGGGTTAATGAGCAGTTCTTC.

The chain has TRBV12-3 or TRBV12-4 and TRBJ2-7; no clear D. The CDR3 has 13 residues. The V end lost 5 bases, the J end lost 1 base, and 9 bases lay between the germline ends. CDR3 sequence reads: CASSPSGSYEQYF. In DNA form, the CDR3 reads TGTGCCAGCAGTCCCTCTGGGTCCTACGAGCAGTACTTC.

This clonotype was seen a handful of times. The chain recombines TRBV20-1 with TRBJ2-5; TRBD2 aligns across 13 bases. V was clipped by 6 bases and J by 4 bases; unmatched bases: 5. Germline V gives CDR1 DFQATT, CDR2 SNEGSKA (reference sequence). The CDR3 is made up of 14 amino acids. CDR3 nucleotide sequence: TGCAGTGCCCGACTAGCGGGAGGAAGAGAGACCCAGTACTTC. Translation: CSARLAGGRETQYF.

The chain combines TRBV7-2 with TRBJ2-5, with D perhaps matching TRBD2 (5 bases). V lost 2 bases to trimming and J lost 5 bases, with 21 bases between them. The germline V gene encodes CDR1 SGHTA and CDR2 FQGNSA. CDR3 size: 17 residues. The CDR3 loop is CASSLNPVASPWETQYF. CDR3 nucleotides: TGTGCCAGCAGCTTAAATCCCGTAGCGTCACCTTGGGAGACCCAGTACTTC.

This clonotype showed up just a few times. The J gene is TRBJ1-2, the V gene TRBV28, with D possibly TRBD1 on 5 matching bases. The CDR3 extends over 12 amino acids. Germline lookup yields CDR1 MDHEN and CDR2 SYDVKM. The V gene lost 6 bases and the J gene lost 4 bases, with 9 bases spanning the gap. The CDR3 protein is CASRSGTYGYTF. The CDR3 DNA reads TGTGCCAGCAGGTCCGGGACCTATGGCTACACCTTC.

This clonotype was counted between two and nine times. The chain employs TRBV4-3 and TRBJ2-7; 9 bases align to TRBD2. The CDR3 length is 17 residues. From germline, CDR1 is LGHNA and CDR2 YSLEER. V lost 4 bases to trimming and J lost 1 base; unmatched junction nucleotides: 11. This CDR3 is CASSPSRGGARSYEQYF. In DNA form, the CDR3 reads TGCGCCAGCAGCCCAAGTCGCGGGGGGGCGCGGTCCTACGAGCAGTACTTC.

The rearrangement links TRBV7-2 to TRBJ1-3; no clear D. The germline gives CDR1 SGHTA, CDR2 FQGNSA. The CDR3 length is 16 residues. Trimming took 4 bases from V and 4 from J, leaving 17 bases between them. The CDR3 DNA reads TGTGCCAGCAGCTACCCGAGTAGGGCGGGAGGAAACACCATATATTTT. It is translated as CASSYPSRAGGNTIYF.

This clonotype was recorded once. The DNA for the CDR3 is TGCAGTGCTAGGCGCCCCGGGACACCGTCCTACGAGCAGTACTTC. It codes for CSARRPGTPSYEQYF. The rearrangement links TRBV20-1 to TRBJ2-7; tentative D call: TRBD1 (6 bases). The germline gives CDR1 DFQATT, CDR2 SNEGSKA (reference sequence). Trimming took 3 bases from V and 1 from J, leaving 16 bases between them. The CDR3 contains 15 residues.

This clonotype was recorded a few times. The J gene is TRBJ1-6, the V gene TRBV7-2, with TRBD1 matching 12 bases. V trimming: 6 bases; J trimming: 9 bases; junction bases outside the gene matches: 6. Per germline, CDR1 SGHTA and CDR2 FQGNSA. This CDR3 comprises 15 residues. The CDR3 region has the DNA TGTGCCAGCAGACGTGCGGGACAGGGGGCTTCACCCCTCCACTTT. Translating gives CASRRAGQGASPLHF.

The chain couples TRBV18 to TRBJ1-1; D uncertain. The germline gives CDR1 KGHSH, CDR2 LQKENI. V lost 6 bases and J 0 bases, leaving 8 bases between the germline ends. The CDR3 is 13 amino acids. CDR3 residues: CASSRPMNTEAFF. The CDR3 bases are TGTGCCAGCTCCCGGCCTATGAACACTGAAGCTTTCTTT.

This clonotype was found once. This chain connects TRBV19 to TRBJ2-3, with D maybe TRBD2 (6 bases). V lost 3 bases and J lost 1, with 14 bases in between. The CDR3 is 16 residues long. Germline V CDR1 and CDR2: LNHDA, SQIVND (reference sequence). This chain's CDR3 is CASSIGTGVGTDTQYF. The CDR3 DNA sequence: TGTGCCAGTAGTATTGGGACGGGAGTCGGCACAGATACGCAGTATTTT.

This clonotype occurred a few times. DNA of the CDR3: TGTGCCAGCACTCCCTCGGCAGCTAACTATGGCTACACCTTC. It is translated as CASTPSAANYGYTF. The chain joins TRBV6-1 to TRBJ1-2; no reliable D call. V gave up 7 bases and J gave up 0 bases, with 12 bases separating them. Germline CDR1 reads MNHNS; CDR2 reads SASEGT. The CDR3 totals 14 residues.

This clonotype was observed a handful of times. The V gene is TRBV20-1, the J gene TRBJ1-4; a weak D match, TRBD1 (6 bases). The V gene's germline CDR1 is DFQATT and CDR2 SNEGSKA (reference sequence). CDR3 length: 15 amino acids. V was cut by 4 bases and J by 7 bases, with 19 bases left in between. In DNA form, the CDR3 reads TGCAGTGCTAACCATGGCCAGGGGTCTAGTGAAAAACTGTTTTTT. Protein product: CSANHGQGSSEKLFF.

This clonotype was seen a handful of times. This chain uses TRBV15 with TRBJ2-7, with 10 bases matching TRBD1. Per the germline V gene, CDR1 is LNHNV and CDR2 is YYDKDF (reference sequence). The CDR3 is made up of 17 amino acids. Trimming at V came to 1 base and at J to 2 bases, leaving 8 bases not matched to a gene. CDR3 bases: TGTGCCACCAGCAGAGCCAATCCGGGACAGGGGACCTACGAGCAGTACTTC. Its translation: CATSRANPGQGTYEQYF.

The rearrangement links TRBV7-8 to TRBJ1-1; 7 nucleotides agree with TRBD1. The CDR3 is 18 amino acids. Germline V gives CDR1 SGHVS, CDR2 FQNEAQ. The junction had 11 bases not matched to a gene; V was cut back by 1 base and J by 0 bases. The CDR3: CASSLEGRGGMVNTEAFF. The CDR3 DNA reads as TGTGCCAGCAGCTTAGAGGGCAGGGGGGGTATGGTGAACACTGAAGCTTTCTTT.

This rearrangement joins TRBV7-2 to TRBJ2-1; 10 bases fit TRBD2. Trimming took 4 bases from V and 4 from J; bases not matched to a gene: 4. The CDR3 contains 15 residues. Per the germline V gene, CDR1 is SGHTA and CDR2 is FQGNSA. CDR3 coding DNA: TGTACCAGCAGCTCTAGCGGGAGCTCGTACAATGAGCAGTTCTTC. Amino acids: CTSSSSGSSYNEQFF.